This is a list of T cell receptor beta chains from one sample in a study of Tregs in tolerant kidney transplant recipients. Generated by immunoSEQ multiplex PCR, the TCRdb table keeps only in-frame clones and is missing some. The table has 55,000 to 80,000 clones, 98% seen once. The sample was Tregs from blood, taken before the transplant. These receptors came from a human donor who received a combined kidney and bone marrow transplant. Both conserved end residues are part of each CDR3. The D gene is left open where the match is weak. Rows give clone size only sometimes, using once, few, many, or a class for an expanded clone.

d_gene	v_gene	j_gene	abundance	CDR3nt	CDR3aa
.	TRBV7-2	TRBJ1-2	.	TGTGCCAGCAGCCGAGAGGTGCAGGGTGACGGCTACACCTTC	CASSREVQGDGYTF
.	TRBV10-3	TRBJ2-7	.	TGTGCCATCAGTGAGCGAAGGGGTAAAAACTACGAGCAGTACTTC	CAISERRGKNYEQYF
.	TRBV5-1	TRBJ2-5	.	TGCGCCAGCAGCTTGGCTACAGCCCAAGAGACCCAGTACTTC	CASSLATAQETQYF
TRBD2	TRBV28	TRBJ2-2	once	TGTGGCGCTAGCGGGGGGGCCCTGTACACCGGGGAGCTGTTTTTT	CGASGGALYTGELFF
.	TRBV18	TRBJ2-1	once	TGTGCCAGCACCCTTTGGGGCTCAGGAGTACAGTTCTTC	CASTLWGSGVQFF
TRBD1	TRBV19	TRBJ1-6	.	TGTGCCAGTAGTATAACGACAGGGGATTCACCCCTCCACTTT	CASSITTGDSPLHF
.	TRBV10-3	TRBJ2-6	.	TGTGCCATCACACCGGGTACGGTTCACTCTGGGGCCAACGTCCTGACTTTC	CAITPGTVHSGANVLTF
TRBD1	TRBV9	TRBJ2-5	.	TGTGCCAGCAGCGTCCGGGACAGGGCGTTTGAGACCCAGTACTTC	CASSVRDRAFETQYF
TRBD2	TRBV5-4	TRBJ2-1	.	TGTGCCAGCAGCTCGAAGACTAGCGGGGCGAGCTCCTACAATGAGCAGTTCTTC	CASSSKTSGASSYNEQFF
TRBD1	TRBV6-5	TRBJ1-2	.	TGTGCCAGCAGCCAACGCAGGGGGAACTATGGCTACACCTTC	CASSQRRGNYGYTF
.	TRBV7-2	TRBJ1-2	.	TGTGCCAGCAGCTTAGTTATCAGCCCTAGGGGCTACACCTTC	CASSLVISPRGYTF
.	TRBV2	TRBJ2-1	few	TGTGCCATAGGACAGTACAATGAGCAGTTCTTC	CAIGQYNEQFF
.	TRBV28	TRBJ2-7	.	TGTGCCAGCAGATGGACACCTAACTACGAGCAGTACTTC	CASRWTPNYEQYF
TRBD2	TRBV5-4	TRBJ2-7	.	TGTGCCAGCAGCTTTCCGGAACGACCTCTAGCGGGGGTTTCCTACGAGCAGTACTTC	CASSFPERPLAGVSYEQYF
.	TRBV28	TRBJ2-6	.	TGTGCCAGCAGTTTATTTGGCCAGGGTCTTTTGGCCAACGTCCTGACTTTC	CASSLFGQGLLANVLTF
TRBD1	TRBV7-2	TRBJ1-5	.	TGTGCCAGCAGCCCGGGGACAGGGGAGAATCGGCCCCAGCATTTT	CASSPGTGENRPQHF
.	TRBV5-1	TRBJ2-1	.	TGCGCCAGCAGCTTTGGGGCTAGCGAACCCGATGAGCAGTTCTTC	CASSFGASEPDEQFF
.	TRBV5-6	TRBJ1-5	.	TGTGCCAGCAGCTTCTCAGGGATGGGTCAGCCCCAGCATTTT	CASSFSGMGQPQHF
TRBD2	TRBV18	TRBJ2-1	.	TGTGCCAGCTCACCCCCGCACGGCGGGAGGGCCTACAATGAGCAGTTCTTC	CASSPPHGGRAYNEQFF
TRBD1	TRBV5-1	TRBJ1-1	.	TGCGCCAGCAGCTTGGTGGGACAGGGGGCTTCTGAAGCTTTCTTT	CASSLVGQGASEAFF
.	TRBV7-2	TRBJ1-1	.	TGTGCCAGCAGCTTAGAGGTTGGAGTGAACACTGAAGCTTTCTTT	CASSLEVGVNTEAFF
TRBD1	TRBV19	TRBJ2-3	.	TGTGCCAGTAGTATTTGGGAGGACAGGGCGAAGGGTACGCAGTATTTT	CASSIWEDRAKGTQYF
.	TRBV9	TRBJ1-5	.	TGTGCCAGCAGCGACAACAGGCTAATCGGCAATCAGCCCCAGCATTTT	CASSDNRLIGNQPQHF
.	TRBV7-9	TRBJ1-4	.	TGTGCCAGCAGCTTAATAGTAACAGGCGACCTGACTAATGAAAAACTGTTTTTT	CASSLIVTGDLTNEKLFF
TRBD2	TRBV10-3	TRBJ2-7	.	TGTGCCATCAGGGCTGGGACTAGCGGGAGCTACGAGCAGTACTTC	CAIRAGTSGSYEQYF
.	TRBV7-9	TRBJ1-5	once	TGTGCCAGCAGCCCTGGGGGCAGACATAGCAATCAGCCCCAGCATTTT	CASSPGGRHSNQPQHF
.	TRBV5-4	TRBJ1-3	.	TGTGCCAGCAGTTCGGGCGGGGGGACGACTGGAAACACCATATATTTT	CASSSGGGTTGNTIYF
.	TRBV19	TRBJ1-2	.	TGTGCCAGTAGTATATCCTCAGGTTCGGATGGCTACACCTTC	CASSISSGSDGYTF
TRBD1	TRBV4-2	TRBJ1-1	.	TGTGCCAGCAGCCAAACTTCGACAGGGTCAGCTTTCTTT	CASSQTSTGSAFF
.	TRBV28	TRBJ1-6	.	TGTGCCAGCAGGAGTATCTCCTATAATTCACCCCTCCACTTT	CASRSISYNSPLHF
.	TRBV7-8	TRBJ2-7	.	TGTGCCAGCAGCTTAGCCTCCTTAAACAGGGTCGGACTCTACGAGCAGTACTTC	CASSLASLNRVGLYEQYF
.	TRBV19	TRBJ2-1	.	TGTGCCAGTAGTATGACCAGGGTACGGATTTACAATGAGCAGTTCTTC	CASSMTRVRIYNEQFF